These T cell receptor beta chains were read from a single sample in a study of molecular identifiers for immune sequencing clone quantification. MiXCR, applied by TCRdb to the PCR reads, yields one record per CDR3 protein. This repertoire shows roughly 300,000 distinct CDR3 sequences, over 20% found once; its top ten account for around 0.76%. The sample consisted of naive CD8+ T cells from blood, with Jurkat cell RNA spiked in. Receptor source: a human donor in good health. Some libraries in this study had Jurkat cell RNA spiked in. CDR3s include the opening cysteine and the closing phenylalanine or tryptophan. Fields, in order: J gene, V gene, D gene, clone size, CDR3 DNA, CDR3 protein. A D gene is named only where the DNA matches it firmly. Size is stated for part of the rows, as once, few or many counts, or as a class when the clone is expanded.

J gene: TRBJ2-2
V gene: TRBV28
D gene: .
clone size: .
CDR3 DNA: TGTGCCAGCGAGGGTCGGGTAACGAACACCGGGGAGCTGTTTTTT
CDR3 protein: CASEGRVTNTGELFF

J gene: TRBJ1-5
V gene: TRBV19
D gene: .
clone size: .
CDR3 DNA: TGTGCCAGTAGTATAACCGGAGGGAATCAGCCCCAGCATTTT
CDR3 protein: CASSITGGNQPQHF

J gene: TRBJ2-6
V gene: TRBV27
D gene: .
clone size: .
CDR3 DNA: TGTGCCAGCAGTGCCGGGGGTCCAAACTCTGGGGCCAACGTCCTGACTTTC
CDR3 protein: CASSAGGPNSGANVLTF

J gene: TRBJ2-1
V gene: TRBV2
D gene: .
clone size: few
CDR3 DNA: TGTGCCAGCCAGGCGGTCTCCTACAATGAGCAGTTCTTC
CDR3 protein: CASQAVSYNEQFF

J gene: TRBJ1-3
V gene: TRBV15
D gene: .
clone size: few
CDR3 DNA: TGTGCCACCAGCAGAGATCAGGCGGGGTACTCTGGAAACACCATATATTTT
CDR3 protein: CATSRDQAGYSGNTIYF

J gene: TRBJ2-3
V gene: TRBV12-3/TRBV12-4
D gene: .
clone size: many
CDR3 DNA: TGTGCCAGCAGCGAGAAAGAAGGGACGCCTAGCACAGATACGCAGTATTTT
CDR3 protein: CASSEKEGTPSTDTQYF

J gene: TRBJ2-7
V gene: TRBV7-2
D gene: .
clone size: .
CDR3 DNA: TGTGCCAGCAGCAGAAGTTCCGTTTTCTCCTACGAGCAGTACTTC
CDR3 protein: CASSRSSVFSYEQYF

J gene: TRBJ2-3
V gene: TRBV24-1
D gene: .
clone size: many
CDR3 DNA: TGTGCCACCAGTGATTTTACCTTGGATACGCAGTATTTT
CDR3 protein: CATSDFTLDTQYF

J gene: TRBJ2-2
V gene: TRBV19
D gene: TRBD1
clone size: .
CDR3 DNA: TGTGCCAGTAGTATGGGACAGGACTTCACCGGGGAGCTGTTTTTT
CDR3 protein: CASSMGQDFTGELFF

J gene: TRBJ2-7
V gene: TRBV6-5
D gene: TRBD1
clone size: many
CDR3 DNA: TGTGCCAGCAGTTTGGGACAGGGGGCGGACGAGCAGTACTTC
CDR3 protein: CASSLGQGADEQYF

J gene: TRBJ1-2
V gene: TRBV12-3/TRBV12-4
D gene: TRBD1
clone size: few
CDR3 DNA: TGTGCCAGCGGACAGGGATCCTATGGCTACACCTTC
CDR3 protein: CASGQGSYGYTF

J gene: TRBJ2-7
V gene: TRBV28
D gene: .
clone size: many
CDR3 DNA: TGTGCCAGCAGTCCCCACTACGAGCAGTACTTC
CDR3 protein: CASSPHYEQYF

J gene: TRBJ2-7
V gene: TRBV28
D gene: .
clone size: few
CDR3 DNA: TGTGCCAGCAGGGACCCCGGCGGGGACTACGAGCAGTACTTC
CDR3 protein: CASRDPGGDYEQYF

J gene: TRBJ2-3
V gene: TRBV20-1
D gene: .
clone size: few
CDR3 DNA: TGCAGTGCTAGAGATTTCTTCCGGGATCCCGGGACAGATACGCAGTATTTT
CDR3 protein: CSARDFFRDPGTDTQYF

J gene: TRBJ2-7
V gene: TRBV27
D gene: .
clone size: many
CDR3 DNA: TGTGCCAGCAGTTTGAAAGGAAAACCTTCCTACGAGCAGTACTTC
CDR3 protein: CASSLKGKPSYEQYF

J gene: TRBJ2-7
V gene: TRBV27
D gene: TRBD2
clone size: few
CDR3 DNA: TGTGCCAGCAGTCCATCTAGCGGGATTGGGGAGCAGTACTTC
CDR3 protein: CASSPSSGIGEQYF

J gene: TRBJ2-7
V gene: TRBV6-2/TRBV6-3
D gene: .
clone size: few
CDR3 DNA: TGTGCCAGCACCCCAGCGCGGCCCGGTTACGAGCAGTACTTC
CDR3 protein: CASTPARPGYEQYF

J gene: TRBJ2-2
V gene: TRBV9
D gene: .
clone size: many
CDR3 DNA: TGTGCCAGCAGCGTAGAGGGCACTGTTACCGGGGAGCTGTTTTTT
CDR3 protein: CASSVEGTVTGELFF

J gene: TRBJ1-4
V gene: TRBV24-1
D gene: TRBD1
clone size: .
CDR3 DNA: TGTGCCACCAGTGATCCTGTGGACAGGGCAAGGAGTCATTCCAACATTAAGAATGAAAAACTGTTTTTT
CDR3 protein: CATSDPVDRARSHSNIKNEKLFF

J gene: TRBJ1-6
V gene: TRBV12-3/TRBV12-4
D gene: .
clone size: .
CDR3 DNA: TGTGCCAGCAGTTTAGAGGGCAGGGGAGGTTCACCCCTCCACTTT
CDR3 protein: CASSLEGRGGSPLHF

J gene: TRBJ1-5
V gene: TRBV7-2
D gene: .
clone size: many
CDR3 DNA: TGTGCCAGCAGCTTATCCATCATCGGGAACAATCAGCCCCAGCATTTT
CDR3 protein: CASSLSIIGNNQPQHF

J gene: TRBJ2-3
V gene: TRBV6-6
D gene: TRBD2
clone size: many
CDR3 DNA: TGTGCCAGCAGCTCCGACCCGGGAGGGTACACAGATACGCAGTATTTT
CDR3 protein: CASSSDPGGYTDTQYF

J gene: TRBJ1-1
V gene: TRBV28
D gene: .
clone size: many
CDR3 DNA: TGTGCCAGCAGAGATGGACAGACTGAAGCTTTCTTT
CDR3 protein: CASRDGQTEAFF

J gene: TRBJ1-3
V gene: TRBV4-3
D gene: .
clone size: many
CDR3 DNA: TGCGCCAGCAGCCAATCTGCCAGGGACTCTGGAAACACCATATATTTT
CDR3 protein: CASSQSARDSGNTIYF

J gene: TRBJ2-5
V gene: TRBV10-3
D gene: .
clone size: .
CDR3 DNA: TGTGCCATCAGTGAGTCAGGTAGCGGACGAGAGACCCAGTACTTC
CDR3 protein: CAISESGSGRETQYF

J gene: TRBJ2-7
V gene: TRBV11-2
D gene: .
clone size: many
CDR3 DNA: TGTGCCAGCAGCCCCCTGGGGGTGGGCGAGCAGTACTTC
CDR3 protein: CASSPLGVGEQYF

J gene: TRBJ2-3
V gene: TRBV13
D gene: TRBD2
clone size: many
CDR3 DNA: TGTGCCAGCAGCCCGGCCCCCACTAGCGGGGGGAACACAGATACGCAGTATTTT
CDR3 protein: CASSPAPTSGGNTDTQYF

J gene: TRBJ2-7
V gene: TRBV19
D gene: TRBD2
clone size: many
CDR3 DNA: TGTGCCAGTAGCCCAGCTCTAGCGGGGTCGTACGAGCAGTACTTC
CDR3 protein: CASSPALAGSYEQYF

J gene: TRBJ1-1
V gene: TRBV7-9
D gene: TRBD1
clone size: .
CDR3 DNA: TGTGCCAGCAGCCCCCGGGGACAGGGTGTCGGAACTGAAGCTTTCTTT
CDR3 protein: CASSPRGQGVGTEAFF

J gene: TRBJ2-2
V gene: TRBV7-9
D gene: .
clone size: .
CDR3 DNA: TGTGCCAGCAGCGGAACTAGTTCCGGGGAGCTGTTTTTT
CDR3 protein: CASSGTSSGELFF

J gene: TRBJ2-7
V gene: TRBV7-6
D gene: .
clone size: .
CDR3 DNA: TGTGCCAGCACTGAATTCCCCCCCGGATACCCTCCCTCCTTGCAGTACTTC
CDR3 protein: CASTEFPPGYPPSLQYF

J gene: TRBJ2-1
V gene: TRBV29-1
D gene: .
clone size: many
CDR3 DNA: TGCAGCGTTGTACTGTACAATGAGCAGTTCTTC
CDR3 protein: CSVVLYNEQFF

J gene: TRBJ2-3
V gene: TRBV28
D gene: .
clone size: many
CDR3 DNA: TGTGCCAGCAGTTTATTTGGGTTTGGCACAGATACGCAGTATTTT
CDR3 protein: CASSLFGFGTDTQYF

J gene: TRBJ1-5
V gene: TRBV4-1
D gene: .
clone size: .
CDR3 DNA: TGCGCCAGCAGCCAAGATGATTTGGGGCAGCCCCAGCATTTT
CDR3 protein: CASSQDDLGQPQHF

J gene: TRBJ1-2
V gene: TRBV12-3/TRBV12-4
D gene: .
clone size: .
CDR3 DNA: TGTGCCAGCAGCCCCCGGGGGGCAGCTAACTATGGCTACACCTTC
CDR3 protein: CASSPRGAANYGYTF

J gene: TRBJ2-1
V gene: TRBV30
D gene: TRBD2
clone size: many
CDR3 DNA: TGTGCCTGGAGTATACTAGCGGATTACAATGAGCAGTTCTTC
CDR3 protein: CAWSILADYNEQFF

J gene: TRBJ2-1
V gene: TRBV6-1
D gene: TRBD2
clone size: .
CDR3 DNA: TGTGCCAGCAGTGAACCGGGACTAGCGTTAAATGAGCAGTTCTTC
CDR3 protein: CASSEPGLALNEQFF

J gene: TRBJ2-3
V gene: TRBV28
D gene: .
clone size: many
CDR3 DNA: TGTGCCGCCCAGGAGGGGCCCTACACAGATACGCAGTATTTT
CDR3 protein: CAAQEGPYTDTQYF

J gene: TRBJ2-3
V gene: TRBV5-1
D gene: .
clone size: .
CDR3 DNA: TGCGCCAGCAGCCAAGCCCTAGCTGCCAGCCGCACAGATACGCAGTATTTT
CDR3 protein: CASSQALAASRTDTQYF

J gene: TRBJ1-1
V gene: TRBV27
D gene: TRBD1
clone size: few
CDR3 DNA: TGTGCCAGCAGTCCAATAGTCCCAGGGGGGGTGAACACTGAAGCTTTCTTT
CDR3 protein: CASSPIVPGGVNTEAFF

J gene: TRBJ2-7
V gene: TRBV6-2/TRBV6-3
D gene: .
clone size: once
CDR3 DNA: TGTGCCAGCAGCACAGGGACCTCAACCTACGAGCAGCACTTC
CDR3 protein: CASSTGTSTYEQHF

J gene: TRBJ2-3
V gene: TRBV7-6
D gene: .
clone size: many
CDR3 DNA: TGTGCCAGCAGCTTAGTTTTGAGCACAGATACGCAGTATTTT
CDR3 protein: CASSLVLSTDTQYF

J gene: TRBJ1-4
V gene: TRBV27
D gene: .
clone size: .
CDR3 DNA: TGTGCCAGCAGGGCCAGGATGGCGGAAAAACTGTTTTTT
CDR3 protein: CASRARMAEKLFF

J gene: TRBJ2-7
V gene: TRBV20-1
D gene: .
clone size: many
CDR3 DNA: TGCAGTGCTAGTCCGGAAAACGAGCAGTACTTC
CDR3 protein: CSASPENEQYF

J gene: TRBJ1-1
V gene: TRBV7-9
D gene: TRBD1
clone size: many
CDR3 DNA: TGTGCCAGCAGCTTAGTAGGGTTTAGGACAGGGATGAACACTGAAGCTTTCTTT
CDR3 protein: CASSLVGFRTGMNTEAFF

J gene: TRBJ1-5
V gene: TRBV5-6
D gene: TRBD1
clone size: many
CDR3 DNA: TGTGCCAGCAGCCTAGGGACAGACTATAGCAATCAGCCCCAGCATTTT
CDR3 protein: CASSLGTDYSNQPQHF

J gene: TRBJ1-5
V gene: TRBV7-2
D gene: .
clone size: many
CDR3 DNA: TGTGCCAGCAGCACTGAGGGCAATCAGCCCCAGCATTTT
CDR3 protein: CASSTEGNQPQHF

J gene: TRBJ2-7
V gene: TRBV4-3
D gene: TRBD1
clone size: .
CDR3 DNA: TGCGCCAGCAGCCGAGATGTCAGGGGGTACGAGCAGTACTTC
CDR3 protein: CASSRDVRGYEQYF

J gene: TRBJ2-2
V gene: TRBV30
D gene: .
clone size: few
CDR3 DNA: TGTGCCTGGATCGGGGGGCTCGTCGGGGAGCTGTTTTTT
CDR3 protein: CAWIGGLVGELFF

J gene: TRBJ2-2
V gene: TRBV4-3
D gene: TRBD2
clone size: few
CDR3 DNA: TGCGCCAGCAGCCAAGACTCGGGACTAGCGGACACAAACTTTAACACCGGGGAGCTGTTTTTT
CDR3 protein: CASSQDSGLADTNFNTGELFF

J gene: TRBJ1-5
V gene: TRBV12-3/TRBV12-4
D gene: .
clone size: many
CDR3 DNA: TGTGCCAGCAGTTTAGCTCGGGGCGGTCAGCCCCAGCATTTT
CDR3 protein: CASSLARGGQPQHF

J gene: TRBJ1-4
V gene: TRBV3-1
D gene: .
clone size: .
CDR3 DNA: TGTGCCAGCAGCCCCAGGGAGTCCAGCGGGGAAAAACCGTTTTTT
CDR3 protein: CASSPRESSGEKPFF

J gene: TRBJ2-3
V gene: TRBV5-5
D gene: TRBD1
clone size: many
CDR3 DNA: TGTGCCAGCAGCTCTCCGGGACAGGGGAGCACAGATACGCAGTATTTT
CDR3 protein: CASSSPGQGSTDTQYF

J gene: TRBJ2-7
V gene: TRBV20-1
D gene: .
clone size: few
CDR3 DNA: TGCAGTGCTAGTGACAGAAACTACGAGCAGTACTTC
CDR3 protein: CSASDRNYEQYF

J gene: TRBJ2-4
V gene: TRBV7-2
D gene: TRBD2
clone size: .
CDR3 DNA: TGTGCCAGCAGCGACGGGGGGGGGGCCCGGATCACCACCCGTAAAAACATTCAGTACTTC
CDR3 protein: CASSDGGGARITTRKNIQYF

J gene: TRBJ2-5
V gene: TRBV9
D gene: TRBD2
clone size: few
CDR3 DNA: TGTGCCAGCAGCGTAGGATCGGGGGGGCAAGAAGAGACCCAGTACTTC
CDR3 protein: CASSVGSGGQEETQYF

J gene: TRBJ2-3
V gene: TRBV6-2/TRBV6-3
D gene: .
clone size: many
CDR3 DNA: TGTGCCAGCTCCGGAGCTGCAGATACGCAGTATTTT
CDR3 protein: CASSGAADTQYF

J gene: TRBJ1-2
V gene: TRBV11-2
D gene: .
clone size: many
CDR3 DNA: TGTGCCAGCAGCTCGGGCAGGGGCGTCTATGGCTACACCTTC
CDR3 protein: CASSSGRGVYGYTF

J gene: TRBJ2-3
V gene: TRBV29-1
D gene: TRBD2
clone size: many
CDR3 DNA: TGCAGCGTTGTCCTAGCGGGGGAAGATACGCAGTATTTT
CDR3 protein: CSVVLAGEDTQYF

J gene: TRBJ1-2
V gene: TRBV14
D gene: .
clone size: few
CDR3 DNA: TGTGCCAGCAGCCAAGAGTCGGGGAGGGAAAGTGGCTACACCTTC
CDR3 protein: CASSQESGRESGYTF